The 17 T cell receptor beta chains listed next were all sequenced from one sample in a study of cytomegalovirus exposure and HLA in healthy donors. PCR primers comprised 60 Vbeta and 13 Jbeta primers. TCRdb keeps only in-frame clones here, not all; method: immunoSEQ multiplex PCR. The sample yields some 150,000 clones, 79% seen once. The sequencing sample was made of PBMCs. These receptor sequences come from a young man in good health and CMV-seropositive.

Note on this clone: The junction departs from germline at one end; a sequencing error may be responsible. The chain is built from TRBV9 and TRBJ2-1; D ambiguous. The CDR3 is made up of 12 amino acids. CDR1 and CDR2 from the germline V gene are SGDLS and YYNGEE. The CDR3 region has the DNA TGTGCCAGCAGCGTAGAGGATTCGTACGAGGTCTTC. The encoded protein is CASSVEDSYEVF. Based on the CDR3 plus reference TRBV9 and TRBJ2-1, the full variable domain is DSGVTQTPKHLITATGQRVTLRCSPRSGDLSVYWYQQSLDQGLQFLIQYYNGEERAKGNILERFSAQQFPDLHSELNLSSLELGDSALYFCASSVEDSYEVFGPGTRLTVL.

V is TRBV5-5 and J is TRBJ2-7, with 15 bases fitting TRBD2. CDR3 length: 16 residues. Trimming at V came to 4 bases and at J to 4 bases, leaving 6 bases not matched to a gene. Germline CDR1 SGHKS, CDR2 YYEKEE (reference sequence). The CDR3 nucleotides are TGTGCCAGCAGCCCTGGACTAGCGGGAGGGGAATACGAGCAGTACTTC. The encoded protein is CASSPGLAGGEYEQYF.

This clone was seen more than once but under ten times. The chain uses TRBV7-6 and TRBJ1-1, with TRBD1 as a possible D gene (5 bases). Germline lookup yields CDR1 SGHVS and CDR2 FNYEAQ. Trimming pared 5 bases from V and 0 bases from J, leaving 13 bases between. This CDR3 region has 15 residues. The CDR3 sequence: CASSPTDRMNTEAFF. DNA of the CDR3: TGTGCCAGCAGCCCGACCGACAGAATGAACACTGAAGCTTTCTTT.

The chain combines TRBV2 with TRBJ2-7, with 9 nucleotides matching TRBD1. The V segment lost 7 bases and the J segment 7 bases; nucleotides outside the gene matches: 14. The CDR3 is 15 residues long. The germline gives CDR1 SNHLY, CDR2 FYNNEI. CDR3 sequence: CASTGTGFSSWEQYF. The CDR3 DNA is TGTGCCAGCACGGGGACAGGGTTCAGTTCGTGGGAGCAGTACTTC.

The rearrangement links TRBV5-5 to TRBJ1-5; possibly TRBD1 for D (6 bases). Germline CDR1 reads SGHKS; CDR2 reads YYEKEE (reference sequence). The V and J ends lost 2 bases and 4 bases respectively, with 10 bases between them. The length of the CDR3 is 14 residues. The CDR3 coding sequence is TGTGCCAGCAGCTTAGGGGGGGGGAATCAGCCCCAGCATTTT. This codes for CASSLGGGNQPQHF.

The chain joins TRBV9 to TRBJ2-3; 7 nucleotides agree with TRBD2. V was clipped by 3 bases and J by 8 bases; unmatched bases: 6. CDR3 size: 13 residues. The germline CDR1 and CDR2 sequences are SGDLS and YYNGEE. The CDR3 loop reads CASSDRLAGTQYF. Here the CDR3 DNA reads TGTGCCAGCAGCGATCGACTAGCCGGTACGCAGTATTTT.

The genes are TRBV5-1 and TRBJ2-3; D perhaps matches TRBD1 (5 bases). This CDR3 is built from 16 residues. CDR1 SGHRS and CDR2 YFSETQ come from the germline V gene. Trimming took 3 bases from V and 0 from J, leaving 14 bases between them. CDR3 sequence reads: CASSSYGHLSTDTQYF. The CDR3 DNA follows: TGCGCCAGCAGCTCTTACGGACACCTTAGCACAGATACGCAGTATTTT.

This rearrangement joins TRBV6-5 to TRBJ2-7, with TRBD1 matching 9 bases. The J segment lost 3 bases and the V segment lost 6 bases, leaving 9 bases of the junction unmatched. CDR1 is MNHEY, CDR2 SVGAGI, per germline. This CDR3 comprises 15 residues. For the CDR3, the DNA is TGTGCCAGCAGCTCTGGACAGGGGATAAACTACGAGCAGTACTTC. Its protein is CASSSGQGINYEQYF.

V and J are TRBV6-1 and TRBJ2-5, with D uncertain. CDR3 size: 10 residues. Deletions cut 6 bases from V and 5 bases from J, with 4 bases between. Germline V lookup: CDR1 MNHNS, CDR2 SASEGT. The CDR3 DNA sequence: TGTGCCAGCAGGGAGGAGACCCAGTACTTC. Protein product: CASREETQYF.

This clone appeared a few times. CDR3 nucleotide sequence: TGTGCTAGTGGCCCAGGGGGAAATGAGCAGTTCTTC. Residues: CASGPGGNEQFF. The V call is TRBV12-5, the J call TRBJ2-1; 7 bases align to TRBD1. In germline, CDR1 is LGHNT, CDR2 FRNRAP. V gave up 6 bases and J gave up 7 bases; unmatched junction bases: 3. The CDR3 totals 12 residues.

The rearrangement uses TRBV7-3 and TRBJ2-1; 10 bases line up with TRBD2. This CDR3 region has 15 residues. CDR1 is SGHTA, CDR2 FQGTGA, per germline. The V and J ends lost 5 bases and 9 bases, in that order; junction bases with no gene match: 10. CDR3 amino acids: CASSLEAGGVGEQFF. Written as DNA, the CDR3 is TGTGCCAGCAGCCTAGAAGCGGGAGGGGTAGGTGAGCAGTTCTTC.

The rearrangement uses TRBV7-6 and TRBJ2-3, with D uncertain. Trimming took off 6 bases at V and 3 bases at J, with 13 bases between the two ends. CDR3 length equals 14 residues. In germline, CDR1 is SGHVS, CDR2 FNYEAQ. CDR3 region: CASSSKSWTDTQYF. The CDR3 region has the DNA TGTGCCAGCAGTTCTAAAAGTTGGACAGATACGCAGTATTTT.

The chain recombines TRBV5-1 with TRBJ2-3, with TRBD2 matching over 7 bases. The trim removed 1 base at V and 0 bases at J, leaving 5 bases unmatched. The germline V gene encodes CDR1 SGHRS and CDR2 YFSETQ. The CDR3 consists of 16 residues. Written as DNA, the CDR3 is TGCGCCAGCAGCTTGAGAGCGGGGTCTAGCACAGATACGCAGTATTTT. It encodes CASSLRAGSSTDTQYF.

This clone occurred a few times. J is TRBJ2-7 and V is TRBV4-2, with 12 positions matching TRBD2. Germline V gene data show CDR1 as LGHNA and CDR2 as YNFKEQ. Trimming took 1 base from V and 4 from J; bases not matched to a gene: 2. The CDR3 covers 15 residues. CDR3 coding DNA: TGTGCCAGCAGCCAAGCCGGGACTAGCGGGTACGAGCAGTACTTC. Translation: CASSQAGTSGYEQYF.

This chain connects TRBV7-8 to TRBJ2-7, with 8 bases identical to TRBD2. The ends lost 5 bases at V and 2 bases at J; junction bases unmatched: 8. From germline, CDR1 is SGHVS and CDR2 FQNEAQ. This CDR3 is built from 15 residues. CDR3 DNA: TGTGCCAGCAGCAAACCGGGACTAGTTACCTACGAGCAGTACTTC. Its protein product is CASSKPGLVTYEQYF.

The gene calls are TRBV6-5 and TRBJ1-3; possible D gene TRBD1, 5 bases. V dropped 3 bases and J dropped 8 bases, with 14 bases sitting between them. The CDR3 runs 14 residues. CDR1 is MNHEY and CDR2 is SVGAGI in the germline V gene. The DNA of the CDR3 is TGTGCCAGCAGTTATGCGGGGCAGGGCGACACCATATATTTT. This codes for CASSYAGQGDTIYF.

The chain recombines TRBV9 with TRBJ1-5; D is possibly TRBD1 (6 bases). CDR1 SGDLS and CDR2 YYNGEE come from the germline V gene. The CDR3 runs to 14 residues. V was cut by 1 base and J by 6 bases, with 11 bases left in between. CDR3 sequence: CASSVSGGLQPQHF. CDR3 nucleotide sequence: TGTGCCAGCAGCGTATCTGGGGGCCTTCAGCCCCAGCATTTT.